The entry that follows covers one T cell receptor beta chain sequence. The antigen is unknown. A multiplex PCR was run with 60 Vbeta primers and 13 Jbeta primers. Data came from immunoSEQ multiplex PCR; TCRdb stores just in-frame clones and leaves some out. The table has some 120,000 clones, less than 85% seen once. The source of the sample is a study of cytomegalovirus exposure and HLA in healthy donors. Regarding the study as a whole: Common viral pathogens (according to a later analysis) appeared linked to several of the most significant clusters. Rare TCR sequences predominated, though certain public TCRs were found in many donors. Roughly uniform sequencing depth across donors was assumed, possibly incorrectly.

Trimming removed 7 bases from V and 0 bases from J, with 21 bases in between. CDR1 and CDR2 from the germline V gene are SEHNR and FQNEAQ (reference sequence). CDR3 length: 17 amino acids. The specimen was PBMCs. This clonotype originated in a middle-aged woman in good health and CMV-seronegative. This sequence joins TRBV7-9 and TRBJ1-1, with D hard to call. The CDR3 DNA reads TGTGCCAGCACGCGGTTCGGGCCGGAGGGTTTGAACACTGAAGCTTTCTTT. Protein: CASTRFGPEGLNTEAFF.